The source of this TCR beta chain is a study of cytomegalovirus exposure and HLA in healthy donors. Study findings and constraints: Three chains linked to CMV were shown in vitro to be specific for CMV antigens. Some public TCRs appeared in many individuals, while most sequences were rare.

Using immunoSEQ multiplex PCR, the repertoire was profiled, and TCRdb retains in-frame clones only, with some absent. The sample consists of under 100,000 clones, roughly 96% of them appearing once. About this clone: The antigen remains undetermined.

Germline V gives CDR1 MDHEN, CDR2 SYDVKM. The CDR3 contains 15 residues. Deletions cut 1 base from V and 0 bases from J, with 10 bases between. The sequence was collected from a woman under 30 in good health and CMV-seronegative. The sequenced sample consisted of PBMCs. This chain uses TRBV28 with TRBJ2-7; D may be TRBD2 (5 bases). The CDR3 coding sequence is TGTGCCAGCAGTTTATTAAAGCGGCTCTCCTACGAGCAGTACTTC. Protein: CASSLLKRLSYEQYF.